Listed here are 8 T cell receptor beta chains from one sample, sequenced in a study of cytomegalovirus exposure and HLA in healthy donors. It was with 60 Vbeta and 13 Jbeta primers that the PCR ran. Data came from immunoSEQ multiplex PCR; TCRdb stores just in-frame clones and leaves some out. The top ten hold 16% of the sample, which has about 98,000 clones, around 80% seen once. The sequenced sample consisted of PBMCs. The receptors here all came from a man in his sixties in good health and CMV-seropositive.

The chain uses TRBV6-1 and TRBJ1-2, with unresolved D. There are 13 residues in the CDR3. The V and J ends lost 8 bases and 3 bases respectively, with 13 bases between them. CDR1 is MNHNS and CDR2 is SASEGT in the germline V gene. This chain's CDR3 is CASSLSGDYGYTF. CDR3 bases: TGTGCCAGCTCCCTCTCCGGGGACTATGGCTACACCTTC.

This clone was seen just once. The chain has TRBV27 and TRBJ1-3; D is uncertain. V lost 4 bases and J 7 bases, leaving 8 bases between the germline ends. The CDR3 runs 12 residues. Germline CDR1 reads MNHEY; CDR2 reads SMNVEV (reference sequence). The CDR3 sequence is CASSSGGNTIYF. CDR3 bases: TGTGCCAGCAGTTCCGGAGGCAACACCATATATTTT.

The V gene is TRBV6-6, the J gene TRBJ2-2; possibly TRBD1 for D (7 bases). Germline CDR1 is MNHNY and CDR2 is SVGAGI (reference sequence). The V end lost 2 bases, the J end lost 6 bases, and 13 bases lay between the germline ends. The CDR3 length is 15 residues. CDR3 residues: CASSYGAGGSGELFF. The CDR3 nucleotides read TGTGCCAGCAGTTACGGGGCAGGGGGGTCCGGGGAGCTGTTTTTT.

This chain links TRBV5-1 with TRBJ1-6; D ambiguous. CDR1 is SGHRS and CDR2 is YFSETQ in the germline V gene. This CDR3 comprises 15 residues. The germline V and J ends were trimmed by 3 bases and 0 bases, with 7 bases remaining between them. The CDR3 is CASSSGDSYNSPLHF. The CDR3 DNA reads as TGCGCCAGCAGCTCCGGAGACTCCTATAATTCACCCCTCCACTTT.

The CDR3 sequence: CASSIDAGEITGANVLTF. The CDR3 DNA reads as TGTGCCAGTAGTATAGACGCGGGGGAAATCACTGGGGCCAACGTCCTGACTTTC. This chain connects TRBV19 to TRBJ2-6; 7 bases align to TRBD2. CDR3 length: 18 amino acids. V was pared by 0 bases and J by 2 bases, with 7 bases of the junction left unmatched. Looked up from germline, CDR1 is LNHDA and CDR2 is SQIVND (reference sequence).

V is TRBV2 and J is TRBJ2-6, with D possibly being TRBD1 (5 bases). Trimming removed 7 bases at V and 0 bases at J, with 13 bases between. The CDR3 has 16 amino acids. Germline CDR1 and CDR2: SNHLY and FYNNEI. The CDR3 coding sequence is TGTGCCAGCACTATAGGACACTTCTCTGGGGCCAACGTCCTGACTTTC. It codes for CASTIGHFSGANVLTF. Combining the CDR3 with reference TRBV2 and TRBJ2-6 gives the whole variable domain EPEVTQTPSHQVTQMGQEVILRCVPISNHLYFYWYRQILGQKVEFLVSFYNNEISEKSEIFDDQFSVERPDGSNFTLKIRSTKLEDSAMYFCASTIGHFSGANVLTFGAGSRLTVL.

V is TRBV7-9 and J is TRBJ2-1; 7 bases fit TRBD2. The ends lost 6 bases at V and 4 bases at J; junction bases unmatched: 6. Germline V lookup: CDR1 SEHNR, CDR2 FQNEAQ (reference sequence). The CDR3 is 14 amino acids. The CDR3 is CASSLTSPYNEQFF. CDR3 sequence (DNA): TGTGCCAGCAGTTTGACTAGCCCATACAATGAGCAGTTCTTC.

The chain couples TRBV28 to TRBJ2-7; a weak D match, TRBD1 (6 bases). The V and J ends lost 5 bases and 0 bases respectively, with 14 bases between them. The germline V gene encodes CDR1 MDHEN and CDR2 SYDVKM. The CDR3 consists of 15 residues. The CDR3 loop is CASSLIGTHSYEQYF. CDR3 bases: TGTGCCAGCAGTCTAATAGGGACACACTCCTACGAGCAGTACTTC.